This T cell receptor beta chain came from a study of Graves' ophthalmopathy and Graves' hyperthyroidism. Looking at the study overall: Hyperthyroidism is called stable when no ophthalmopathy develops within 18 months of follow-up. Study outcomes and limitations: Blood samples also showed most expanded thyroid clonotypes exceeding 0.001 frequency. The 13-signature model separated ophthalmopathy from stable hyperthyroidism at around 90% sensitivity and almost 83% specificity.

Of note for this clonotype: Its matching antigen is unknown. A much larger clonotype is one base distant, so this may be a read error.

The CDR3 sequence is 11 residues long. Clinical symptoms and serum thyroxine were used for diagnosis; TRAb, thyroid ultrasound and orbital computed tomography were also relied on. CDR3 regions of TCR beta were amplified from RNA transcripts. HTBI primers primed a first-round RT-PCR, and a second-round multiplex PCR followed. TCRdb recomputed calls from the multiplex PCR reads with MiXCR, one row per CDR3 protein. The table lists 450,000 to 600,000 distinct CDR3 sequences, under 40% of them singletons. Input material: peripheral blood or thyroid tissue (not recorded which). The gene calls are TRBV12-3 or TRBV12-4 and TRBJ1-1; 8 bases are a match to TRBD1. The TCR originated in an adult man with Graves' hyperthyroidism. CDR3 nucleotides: TGTGCCAGCAGTCGGACAGGGAGAGCTCTCTTT. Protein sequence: CASSRTGRALF.